Listed below are T cell receptor beta chains from one sample, sequenced in a study of graft-versus-host responses after intestinal transplantation. These receptors lack a known antigen. Some clones are missing from TCRdb's copy, which holds only in-frame ones; the method was immunoSEQ multiplex PCR. The data show more than 85,000 clones, around 93% seen once. Source: unstimulated CD8+ T cells sorted from spleen or lymph node cells, taken before transplant. The receptors derive from a human donor who was the organ donor for an intestinal transplant. The CDR3 runs from the conserved cysteine through the conserved F or W. The D gene is left open where the match is weak. For some rows the clone size is stated as once, few or many, or as a class when expanded; others skip it.

CDR3 protein: CASSSTGNTEAFF
CDR3 DNA: TGTGCCAGCAGCTCGACAGGGAACACTGAAGCTTTCTTT
V gene: TRBV5-6
clone size: few
D gene: NA
J gene: TRBJ1-1

CDR3 protein: CASSSPRRLAGVSTDTQYF
CDR3 DNA: TGTGCCAGCAGCTCCCCACGGCGGCTAGCGGGAGTCAGCACAGATACGCAGTATTTT
V gene: TRBV9
clone size: NA
D gene: TRBD2
J gene: TRBJ2-3

CDR3 protein: CASSQVKVPSLGETQYF
CDR3 DNA: TGCGCCAGCAGCCAAGTCAAGGTCCCTAGCTTGGGAGAGACCCAGTACTTC
V gene: TRBV4-1
clone size: NA
D gene: NA
J gene: TRBJ2-5

CDR3 protein: CASSSGSGNHNEQFF
CDR3 DNA: TGTGCCAGCAGCTCAGGCTCGGGGAACCACAATGAGCAGTTCTTC
V gene: TRBV7-6
clone size: NA
D gene: NA
J gene: TRBJ2-1

CDR3 protein: CASSHLTSEDNEQFF
CDR3 DNA: TGCGCCAGCAGCCACTTGACTAGCGAGGATAATGAGCAGTTCTTC
V gene: TRBV4-1
clone size: once
D gene: TRBD2
J gene: TRBJ2-1

CDR3 protein: CASSPNRGFGELFF
CDR3 DNA: TGTGCCAGCAGCCCCAACCGAGGTTTCGGGGAGCTGTTTTTT
V gene: TRBV11-3
clone size: NA
D gene: NA
J gene: TRBJ2-2

CDR3 protein: CASSRGTSGTDTQYF
CDR3 DNA: TGCGCCAGCAGCCGGGGGACTAGCGGGACTGATACGCAGTATTTT
V gene: TRBV5-1
clone size: NA
D gene: TRBD2
J gene: TRBJ2-3

CDR3 protein: CASSNDGLAYEQYF
CDR3 DNA: TGTGCCAGCAGCAATGACGGACTAGCCTACGAGCAGTACTTC
V gene: TRBV5-4
clone size: NA
D gene: TRBD2
J gene: TRBJ2-7

CDR3 protein: CASFEAGGEADTQYF
CDR3 DNA: TGTGCCAGCTTCGAGGCGGGCGGGGAGGCAGATACGCAGTATTTT
V gene: TRBV28
clone size: NA
D gene: NA
J gene: TRBJ2-3

CDR3 protein: CASSLAVGLAGRLGRTDTQYF
CDR3 DNA: TGTGCCAGCAGCTTAGCGGTGGGTCTAGCGGGGAGACTTGGACGCACAGATACGCAGTATTTT
V gene: TRBV7-8
clone size: NA
D gene: TRBD2
J gene: TRBJ2-3

CDR3 protein: CASSVRLLHHYYGYTF
CDR3 DNA: TGCGCCAGCAGTGTTAGGCTACTACACCACTATTATGGCTACACCTTC
V gene: TRBV10-2
clone size: NA
D gene: NA
J gene: TRBJ1-2

CDR3 protein: CASSPGTSANEQFF
CDR3 DNA: TGTGCCAGCAGTCCCGGGACTAGCGCGAATGAGCAGTTCTTC
V gene: TRBV7-8
clone size: NA
D gene: TRBD2
J gene: TRBJ2-1

CDR3 protein: CAWTSMDGGNSPLHF
CDR3 DNA: TGTGCCTGGACCTCCATGGACGGAGGAAATTCACCCCTCCACTTT
V gene: TRBV30
clone size: few
D gene: NA
J gene: TRBJ1-6

CDR3 protein: CASSLGTNQPQHF
CDR3 DNA: TGCGCCAGCAGCTTGGGGACAAATCAGCCCCAGCATTTT
V gene: TRBV5-1
clone size: NA
D gene: NA
J gene: TRBJ1-5

CDR3 protein: CAWSVGGTEAFF
CDR3 DNA: TGTGCCTGGAGCGTTGGGGGGACTGAAGCTTTCTTT
V gene: TRBV30
clone size: NA
D gene: NA
J gene: TRBJ1-1

CDR3 protein: CASRKGTGSLTEAFF
CDR3 DNA: TGTGCCAGCAGGAAAGGGACAGGGAGTCTCACTGAAGCTTTCTTT
V gene: TRBV6-1
clone size: few
D gene: TRBD1
J gene: TRBJ1-1

CDR3 protein: CAWSTLAGGSLSSYNEQFF
CDR3 DNA: TGTGCCTGGAGTACCCTAGCGGGGGGATCCCTGAGCTCCTACAATGAGCAGTTCTTC
V gene: TRBV30
clone size: NA
D gene: TRBD2
J gene: TRBJ2-1

CDR3 protein: CASSRDTWTGTEAFF
CDR3 DNA: TGTGCCAGCAGCCGGGACACTTGGACCGGCACTGAAGCTTTCTTT
V gene: TRBV5-5
clone size: once
D gene: NA
J gene: TRBJ1-1

CDR3 protein: CASSPRDRAYQETQYF
CDR3 DNA: TGTGCCAGCAGTCCCCGGGACAGGGCGTACCAAGAGACCCAGTACTTC
V gene: TRBV28
clone size: NA
D gene: TRBD1
J gene: TRBJ2-5

CDR3 protein: CASSPGQLTDTQYF
CDR3 DNA: TGTGCCAGCAGTCCGGGACAGCTCACAGATACGCAGTATTTT
V gene: TRBV2
clone size: NA
D gene: TRBD1
J gene: TRBJ2-3

CDR3 protein: CASSLDGEYNEQFF
CDR3 DNA: TGTGCCAGCAGCCTCGACGGGGAATACAATGAGCAGTTCTTC
V gene: TRBV7-6
clone size: NA
D gene: NA
J gene: TRBJ2-1

CDR3 protein: CASSVAAPISDRNTEAFF
CDR3 DNA: TGTGCCAGCAGTGTAGCCGCCCCTATTTCGGACAGGAACACTGAAGCTTTCTTT
V gene: TRBV6-1
clone size: few
D gene: NA
J gene: TRBJ1-1

CDR3 protein: CASSLVWRGAGTDTQYF
CDR3 DNA: TGTGCCAGCAGCTTAGTATGGCGCGGGGCCGGGACAGATACGCAGTATTTT
V gene: TRBV7-2
clone size: NA
D gene: NA
J gene: TRBJ2-3

CDR3 protein: CAWSVGIGVSGTEAFF
CDR3 DNA: TGTGCCTGGAGTGTGGGAATAGGGGTGAGTGGCACTGAAGCTTTCTTT
V gene: TRBV30
clone size: few
D gene: NA
J gene: TRBJ1-1

CDR3 protein: CASSQNLWQEASTGELFF
CDR3 DNA: TGTGCCAGCAGCCAAAATCTGTGGCAGGAGGCTTCCACCGGGGAGCTGTTTTTT
V gene: TRBV16
clone size: once
D gene: NA
J gene: TRBJ2-2

CDR3 protein: CSVDAGQPNYGYTF
CDR3 DNA: TGCAGCGTGGACGCGGGACAGCCTAACTATGGCTACACCTTC
V gene: TRBV29-1
clone size: NA
D gene: TRBD1
J gene: TRBJ1-2

CDR3 protein: CATDIPYTDTQYF
CDR3 DNA: TGTGCCACCGACATCCCGTACACAGATACGCAGTATTTT
V gene: TRBV28
clone size: NA
D gene: NA
J gene: TRBJ2-3

CDR3 protein: CASSFGPWGEPYNEQFF
CDR3 DNA: TGTGCCAGCAGCTTTGGCCCCTGGGGGGAGCCATACAATGAGCAGTTCTTC
V gene: TRBV7-3
clone size: NA
D gene: NA
J gene: TRBJ2-1

CDR3 protein: CASSLTRDGNQPQHF
CDR3 DNA: TGTGCCAGCAGTTTGACTCGAGATGGCAATCAGCCCCAGCATTTT
V gene: TRBV27
clone size: NA
D gene: NA
J gene: TRBJ1-5

CDR3 protein: CASSLRGVGTRGYEQYF
CDR3 DNA: TGTGCCAGCAGTTTAAGGGGGGTGGGGACTAGAGGTTACGAGCAGTACTTC
V gene: TRBV27
clone size: NA
D gene: TRBD2
J gene: TRBJ2-7

CDR3 protein: CASSESRGGVEETQYF
CDR3 DNA: TGTGCCAGCAGTGAAAGTAGGGGTGGTGTAGAAGAGACCCAGTACTTC
V gene: TRBV6-1
clone size: NA
D gene: NA
J gene: TRBJ2-5

CDR3 protein: CASSAGLALEQYF
CDR3 DNA: TGCGCCAGCAGTGCCGGACTAGCTCTCGAGCAGTACTTC
V gene: TRBV10-1
clone size: NA
D gene: TRBD2
J gene: TRBJ2-7

CDR3 protein: CASRGQGGLNYGYTF
CDR3 DNA: TGTGCCAGCAGGGGACAGGGGGGACTAAACTATGGCTACACCTTC
V gene: TRBV27
clone size: NA
D gene: TRBD1
J gene: TRBJ1-2

CDR3 protein: CASGTSNRGISYEQYF
CDR3 DNA: TGCGCCAGCGGGACTTCCAACAGGGGGATCTCCTACGAGCAGTACTTC
V gene: TRBV23-1
clone size: NA
D gene: TRBD1
J gene: TRBJ2-7

CDR3 protein: CASSLYPGQRNTGELFF
CDR3 DNA: TGTGCCAGCAGCTTATATCCGGGACAGCGGAACACCGGGGAGCTGTTTTTT
V gene: TRBV5-4
clone size: NA
D gene: TRBD1
J gene: TRBJ2-2

CDR3 protein: CASTRGGPNTEAFF
CDR3 DNA: TGTGCCAGCACCAGGGGAGGGCCGAACACTGAAGCTTTCTTT
V gene: TRBV5-4
clone size: NA
D gene: NA
J gene: TRBJ1-1

CDR3 protein: CASTPVGLAGETNTGELFF
CDR3 DNA: TGCGCCAGTACCCCGGTGGGACTAGCGGGAGAGACGAACACCGGGGAGCTGTTTTTT
V gene: TRBV19
clone size: NA
D gene: TRBD2
J gene: TRBJ2-2

CDR3 protein: CASSSRGSLNQPQHF
CDR3 DNA: TGTGCCAGCAGCTCCAGGGGGAGCCTCAATCAGCCCCAGCATTTT
V gene: TRBV7-8
clone size: NA
D gene: TRBD1
J gene: TRBJ1-5

CDR3 protein: CASSQDGTGALDTQYF
CDR3 DNA: TGCGCCAGCAGCCAAGACGGGACAGGGGCTCTAGATACGCAGTATTTT
V gene: TRBV4-1
clone size: NA
D gene: TRBD1
J gene: TRBJ2-3

CDR3 protein: CAWSLGTGGETQYF
CDR3 DNA: TGTGCCTGGAGCCTAGGGACAGGGGGAGAGACCCAGTACTTC
V gene: TRBV30
clone size: NA
D gene: TRBD1
J gene: TRBJ2-5

CDR3 protein: CASSPQGNTGELFF
CDR3 DNA: TGTGCCAGCAGCCCTCAGGGGAACACCGGGGAGCTGTTTTTT
V gene: TRBV5-5
clone size: NA
D gene: NA
J gene: TRBJ2-2

CDR3 protein: CASSYLAGLETQYF
CDR3 DNA: TGCGCCAGCAGCTATTTAGCGGGACTTGAGACCCAGTACTTC
V gene: TRBV5-1
clone size: NA
D gene: TRBD2
J gene: TRBJ2-5

CDR3 protein: CASIGLEETQYF
CDR3 DNA: TGCGCCAGCATTGGGCTGGAAGAGACCCAGTACTTC
V gene: TRBV5-1
clone size: NA
D gene: NA
J gene: TRBJ2-5

CDR3 protein: CASSLIGGNQPQHF
CDR3 DNA: TGTGCCAGCAGTTTAATAGGGGGCAATCAGCCCCAGCATTTT
V gene: TRBV27
clone size: NA
D gene: NA
J gene: TRBJ1-5

CDR3 protein: CASSLGQIYEQYF
CDR3 DNA: TGCGCCAGCAGCTTGGGGCAGATTTACGAGCAGTACTTC
V gene: TRBV5-1
clone size: NA
D gene: NA
J gene: TRBJ2-7

CDR3 protein: CASSLAGLDSYEQYF
CDR3 DNA: TGTGCCAGCAGCTTAGCGGGACTCGACTCCTACGAGCAGTACTTC
V gene: TRBV11-2
clone size: NA
D gene: NA
J gene: TRBJ2-7